This TCR beta chain was identified in a study of regulatory T cells in long-lasting Graves disease. Arm-PCR of CDR3 regions and iRepertoire HTBI primers were used to build TCR beta libraries. Each CDR3 protein is one row after TCRdb ran MiXCR on the multiplex PCR reads. The sample shows around 400,000 distinct CDR3 sequences, 12% of them seen only once. The CDR3 spans 14 residues. Germline V gene data show CDR1 as SGHVS and CDR2 as FQNEAQ. V trimming: 4 bases; J trimming: 4 bases; junction bases outside the gene matches: 4. This sample's time point: newly diagnosed GD, antithyroid drugs for less than 3 months. PBMC-extracted RNA yielded the TCR library. This same sample was also part of a study on T cells in Graves' hyperthyroidism and ophthalmopathy. That work contributes: Median prediction lead before ophthalmopathy onset was around 6.9 months with the model.

This sequence joins TRBV7-8 and TRBJ1-3, with 7 nucleotides matching TRBD1. This sample comprised peripheral blood mononuclear cells (PBMCs), obtained at new diagnosis, from a patient treated with antithyroid drugs. This TCR was sampled from a young woman with Graves disease. The CDR3 DNA reads TGTGCCAGCAGCTACCGGACAGGCGGAAACACCATATATTTT. Translated, it gives CASSYRTGGNTIYF.